Listed below are T cell receptor beta chains from one sample, sequenced in a study of regulatory T cells in long-lasting Graves disease. From the multiplex PCR reads, TCRdb called clonotypes with MiXCR, one entry per CDR3 protein. This sample has 500,000 to 800,000 distinct CDR3 sequences; around 30% occur once, and the top ten carry roughly 41%. The material was peripheral blood mononuclear cells (PBMCs), obtained when the disease was refractory, from a patient treated with antithyroid drugs. Source of these receptors: a female donor with Graves disease. CDR3s include the opening cysteine and the closing phenylalanine or tryptophan. Each record gives: clone size, V gene, D gene, J gene, CDR3 DNA, CDR3 protein. The D gene is left open where the match is weak. Expanded clones get a size class; other rows say once, few or many, or leave the size out.

clone size: NA
V gene: TRBV28
D gene: TRBD1
J gene: TRBJ1-5
CDR3 DNA: TGTGCCAGCAGTCCTCGGTACAGGGGTAACAATCAGCCCCAGCATTTT
CDR3 protein: CASSPRYRGNNQPQHF

clone size: NA
V gene: TRBV15
D gene: TRBD2
J gene: TRBJ2-5
CDR3 DNA: TGTGCCACCAGCACCCCTGTTCAAGCGGGACTAGAGACCCAGTACTTC
CDR3 protein: CATSTPVQAGLETQYF

clone size: NA
V gene: TRBV15
D gene: TRBD1
J gene: TRBJ1-2
CDR3 DNA: TGTGCCACCAGCAGAGAGGACAGGGACTATGGCTACACCTTC
CDR3 protein: CATSREDRDYGYTF

clone size: NA
V gene: TRBV13
D gene: NA
J gene: TRBJ1-2
CDR3 DNA: TGTGCCAGCAGCCTTGGACCCCCCGACTATGGCTACACCTTC
CDR3 protein: CASSLGPPDYGYTF

clone size: few
V gene: TRBV3-1
D gene: TRBD2
J gene: TRBJ2-7
CDR3 DNA: TGTGCCAGCAGCTCCCAAGCGGGAAGGAAGGACGAGCAGTACTTC
CDR3 protein: CASSSQAGRKDEQYF

clone size: NA
V gene: TRBV7-9
D gene: NA
J gene: TRBJ1-5
CDR3 DNA: TGTGCCAGCAGCTTAAGGCAGGCAGGGGTGGCCGACAATCAGCCCCAGCATTTT
CDR3 protein: CASSLRQAGVADNQPQHF

clone size: NA
V gene: TRBV20-1
D gene: NA
J gene: TRBJ2-5
CDR3 DNA: TGCAGTGCTAGAACCCAGGGGGAGACCCAGTACTTC
CDR3 protein: CSARTQGETQYF

clone size: NA
V gene: TRBV11-3
D gene: TRBD1
J gene: TRBJ2-1
CDR3 DNA: TGTGCCAGCAGCCTCGGACAGGGTAGTATGGATGAGCAGTTCTTC
CDR3 protein: CASSLGQGSMDEQFF

clone size: once
V gene: TRBV7-9
D gene: TRBD1
J gene: TRBJ1-5
CDR3 DNA: TGTGCCAGCAGCTTAGATAGGACAGGGGGCGTTAGCAATCAGCCCCAGCATTTT
CDR3 protein: CASSLDRTGGVSNQPQHF

clone size: NA
V gene: TRBV4-1
D gene: TRBD2
J gene: TRBJ2-1
CDR3 DNA: TGCGCCAGCAGCGTAACTAGCGGAGGATCCTACAATGAGCAGTTCTTC
CDR3 protein: CASSVTSGGSYNEQFF

clone size: many
V gene: TRBV7-9
D gene: NA
J gene: TRBJ1-2
CDR3 DNA: TGTGCCAGCAGCCCCAAGGGCAGGGTCGGTAGGGGCTACACCTTC
CDR3 protein: CASSPKGRVGRGYTF

clone size: few
V gene: TRBV10-3
D gene: TRBD2
J gene: TRBJ2-7
CDR3 DNA: TGTGCCATCGCTGGACTAGTGGACTCCTACGAGCAGTACTTC
CDR3 protein: CAIAGLVDSYEQYF

clone size: many
V gene: TRBV7-2
D gene: NA
J gene: TRBJ1-2
CDR3 DNA: TGTGCCAGCAGCTCAGACCGCTTCTATGGCTACACCTTC
CDR3 protein: CASSSDRFYGYTF

clone size: many
V gene: TRBV28
D gene: TRBD1
J gene: TRBJ1-6
CDR3 DNA: TGTGCCAGCAGTCCTCCGACAGGGGAAAGTTCACCCCTCCACTTT
CDR3 protein: CASSPPTGESSPLHF

clone size: many
V gene: TRBV27
D gene: TRBD1
J gene: TRBJ1-1
CDR3 DNA: TGTGCCAGCAGTATATCAGGGGGCACCACTGAAGCTTTCTTT
CDR3 protein: CASSISGGTTEAFF

clone size: NA
V gene: TRBV7-9
D gene: TRBD1
J gene: TRBJ1-1
CDR3 DNA: TGTGCCAGCAGCTTCAGCGACAGGGGGCCGGGGAACACTGAAGCTTTCTTT
CDR3 protein: CASSFSDRGPGNTEAFF

clone size: few
V gene: TRBV30
D gene: NA
J gene: TRBJ2-6
CDR3 DNA: TGTGCCTGGAGTGTACCCAGCTCTGGGGCCAACGTCCTGACTTTC
CDR3 protein: CAWSVPSSGANVLTF

clone size: NA
V gene: TRBV27
D gene: TRBD1
J gene: TRBJ2-5
CDR3 DNA: TGTGCCAGCAGTTTCCGGACAGGGGCCCAGACCCAGTACTTC
CDR3 protein: CASSFRTGAQTQYF

clone size: NA
V gene: TRBV19
D gene: NA
J gene: TRBJ1-4
CDR3 DNA: TGTGCCAGTACCAAAACGGAGTTTTGGCTTCCTGAAAAACTGTTTTTT
CDR3 protein: CASTKTEFWLPEKLFF

clone size: many
V gene: TRBV28
D gene: TRBD1
J gene: TRBJ1-2
CDR3 DNA: TGTGCCAGCAGATCCGGGACAGGGGGTTCTAACTATGGCTACACCTTT
CDR3 protein: CASRSGTGGSNYGYTF

clone size: NA
V gene: TRBV7-9
D gene: NA
J gene: TRBJ1-1
CDR3 DNA: TGTGCCAGCAGCAGACGAAGACAGTTACTCGGGCCTGAAGCTTTCTTT
CDR3 protein: CASSRRRQLLGPEAFF

clone size: NA
V gene: TRBV11-3
D gene: TRBD2
J gene: TRBJ2-7
CDR3 DNA: TGTGCCAGCAGCTTGGGACTAGGAGACGAGCAGTACTTC
CDR3 protein: CASSLGLGDEQYF

clone size: NA
V gene: TRBV20-1
D gene: NA
J gene: TRBJ1-4
CDR3 DNA: TGCAGTGCTCGTGGCGGGCAGACGAATGAAAAACTGTTTTTT
CDR3 protein: CSARGGQTNEKLFF

clone size: few
V gene: TRBV27
D gene: NA
J gene: TRBJ1-6
CDR3 DNA: TGTGCCAGCAGTTTATCTGGAAATAATTCACCCCTCCACTTT
CDR3 protein: CASSLSGNNSPLHF

clone size: NA
V gene: TRBV5-6
D gene: TRBD1
J gene: TRBJ1-1
CDR3 DNA: TGTGCCAGCAGCCTCCGGACAGGGTCGTTGGATACTGAAGCTTTCTTT
CDR3 protein: CASSLRTGSLDTEAFF

clone size: many
V gene: TRBV28
D gene: NA
J gene: TRBJ1-5
CDR3 DNA: TGTGCCAGCAGGGAGTGGGGGCCCCAGCATTTT
CDR3 protein: CASREWGPQHF

clone size: many
V gene: TRBV12-3/TRBV12-4
D gene: NA
J gene: TRBJ2-7
CDR3 DNA: TGTGCCAGCAGACGCCTAGCAAGGACCACTACCTACGAGCAGTACTTC
CDR3 protein: CASRRLARTTTYEQYF

clone size: few
V gene: TRBV10-3
D gene: NA
J gene: TRBJ2-5
CDR3 DNA: TGTGCCATCAGTGTAGGAGGGGGCAACGGGGAGACCCAGTACTTC
CDR3 protein: CAISVGGGNGETQYF

clone size: few
V gene: TRBV18
D gene: NA
J gene: TRBJ1-1
CDR3 DNA: TGTGCCAGCTCTGCAGGTTGGACTGAAGCTTTCTTT
CDR3 protein: CASSAGWTEAFF

clone size: few
V gene: TRBV12-3/TRBV12-4
D gene: TRBD2
J gene: TRBJ2-4
CDR3 DNA: TGTGCCAGCAGTTTTCGGAGCGGGAGGCTAGCCAAAAACATTCAGTACTTC
CDR3 protein: CASSFRSGRLAKNIQYF

clone size: NA
V gene: TRBV19
D gene: NA
J gene: TRBJ1-1
CDR3 DNA: TGTGCCAGTAGATCAACGGGGACTGAAGCTTTCTTT
CDR3 protein: CASRSTGTEAFF